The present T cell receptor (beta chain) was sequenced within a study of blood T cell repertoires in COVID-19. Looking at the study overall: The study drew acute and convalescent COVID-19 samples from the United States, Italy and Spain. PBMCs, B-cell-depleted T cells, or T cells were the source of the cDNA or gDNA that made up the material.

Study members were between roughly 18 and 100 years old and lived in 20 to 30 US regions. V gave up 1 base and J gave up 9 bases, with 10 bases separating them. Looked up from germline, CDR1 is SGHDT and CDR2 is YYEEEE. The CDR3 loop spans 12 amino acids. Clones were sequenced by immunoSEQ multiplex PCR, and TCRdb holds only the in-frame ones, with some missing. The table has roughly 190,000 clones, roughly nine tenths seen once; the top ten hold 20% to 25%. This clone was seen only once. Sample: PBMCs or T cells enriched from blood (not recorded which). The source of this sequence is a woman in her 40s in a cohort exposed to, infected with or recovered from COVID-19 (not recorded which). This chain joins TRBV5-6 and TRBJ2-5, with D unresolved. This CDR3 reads CASSLRTIAQYF. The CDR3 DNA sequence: TGTGCCAGCAGCTTGCGTACTATCGCCCAGTACTTC. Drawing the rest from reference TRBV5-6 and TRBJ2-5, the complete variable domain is DAGVTQSPTHLIKTRGQQVTLRCSPKSGHDTVSWYQQALGQGPQFIFQYYEEEERQRGNFPDRFSGHQFPNYSSELNVNALLLGDSALYLCASSLRTIAQYFGPGTRLLVL.